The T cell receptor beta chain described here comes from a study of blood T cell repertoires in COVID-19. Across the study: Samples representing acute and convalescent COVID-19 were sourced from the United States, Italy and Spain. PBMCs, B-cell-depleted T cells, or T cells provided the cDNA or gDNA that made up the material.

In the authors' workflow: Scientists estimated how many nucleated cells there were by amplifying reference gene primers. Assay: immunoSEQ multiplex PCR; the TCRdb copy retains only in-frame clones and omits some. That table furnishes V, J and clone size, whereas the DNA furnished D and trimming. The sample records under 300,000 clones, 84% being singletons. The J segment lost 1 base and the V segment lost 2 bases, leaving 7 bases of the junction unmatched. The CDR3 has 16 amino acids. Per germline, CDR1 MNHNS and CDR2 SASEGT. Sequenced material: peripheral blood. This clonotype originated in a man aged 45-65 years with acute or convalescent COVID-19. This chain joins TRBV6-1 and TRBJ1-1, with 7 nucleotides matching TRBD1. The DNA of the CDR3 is TGTGCCAGCAGTGAACCCTGGACAGGTCAGAACACTGAAGCTTTCTTT. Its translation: CASSEPWTGQNTEAFF.